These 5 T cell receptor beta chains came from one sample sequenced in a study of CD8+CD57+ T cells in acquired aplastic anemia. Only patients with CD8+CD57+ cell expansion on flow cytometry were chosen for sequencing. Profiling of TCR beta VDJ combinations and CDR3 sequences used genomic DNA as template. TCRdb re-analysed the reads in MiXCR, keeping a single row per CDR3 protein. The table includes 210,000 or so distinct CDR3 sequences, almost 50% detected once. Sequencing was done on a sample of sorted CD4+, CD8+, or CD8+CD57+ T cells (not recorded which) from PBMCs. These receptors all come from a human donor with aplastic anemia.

In DNA form, the CDR3 reads TGTGCCAGCAGCCCACGCAGGGACCGTGTGGAGACCCAGTACTTC. Amino acid sequence: CASSPRRDRVETQYF. The V and J genes are TRBV7-2 and TRBJ2-5, with D perhaps TRBD1 or TRBD2 (5 bases each). This CDR3 has 15 residues. Trimming cost V 5 bases and J 5 bases, with 18 bases left between them. Germline lookup yields CDR1 SGHTA and CDR2 FQGNSA.

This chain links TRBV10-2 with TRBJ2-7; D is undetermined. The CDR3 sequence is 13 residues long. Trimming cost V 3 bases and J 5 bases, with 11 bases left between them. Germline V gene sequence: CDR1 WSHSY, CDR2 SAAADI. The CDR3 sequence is CASSDPEGNEQYF. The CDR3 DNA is TGCGCCAGCAGTGACCCCGAAGGGAACGAGCAGTACTTC.

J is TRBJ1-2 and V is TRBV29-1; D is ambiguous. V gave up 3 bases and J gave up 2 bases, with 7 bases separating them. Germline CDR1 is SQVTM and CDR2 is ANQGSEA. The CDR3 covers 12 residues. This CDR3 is CSVEGRNYGYTF. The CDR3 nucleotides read TGCAGCGTTGAGGGCAGGAACTATGGCTACACCTTC.

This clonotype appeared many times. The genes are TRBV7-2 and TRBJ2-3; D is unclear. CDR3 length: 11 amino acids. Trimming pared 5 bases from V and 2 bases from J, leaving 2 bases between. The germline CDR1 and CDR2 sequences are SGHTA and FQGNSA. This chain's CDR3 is CASSPTDTQYF. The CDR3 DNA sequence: TGTGCCAGCAGCCCCACAGATACGCAGTATTTT. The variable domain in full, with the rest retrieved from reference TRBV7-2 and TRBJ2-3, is GAGVSQSPSNKVTEKGKDVELRCDPISGHTALYWYRQSLGQGLEFLIYFQGNSAPDKSGLPSDRFSAERTGGSVSTLTIQRTQQEDSAVYLCASSPTDTQYFGPGTRLTVL.

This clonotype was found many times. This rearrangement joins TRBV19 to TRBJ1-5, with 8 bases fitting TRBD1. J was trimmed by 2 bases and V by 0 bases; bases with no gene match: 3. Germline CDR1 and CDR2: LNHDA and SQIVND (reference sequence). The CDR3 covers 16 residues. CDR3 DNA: TGTGCCAGTAGTATAGATCAGGGGGCTCGCAATCAGCCCCAGCATTTT. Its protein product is CASSIDQGARNQPQHF.